This passage covers 27 T cell receptor beta chains from one sample sequenced in a study of OX40 agonist ivuxolimab in advanced cancers. Assay used: immunoSEQ multiplex PCR; TCRdb lists only in-frame clones, some missing. The table shows 140 or so clones, with about 70% occurring only once. Material: CD4+ or CD8+ T cells sorted from blood, obtained in a trial of the OX40 agonist ivuxolimab. The receptor set was obtained from an adult with an advanced solid tumor such as melanoma, head and neck, liver or kidney cancer.

This clone was seen only a few times. The chain joins TRBV7-1 to TRBJ2-7; D is unclear. TRBV7-1 is identified as an open reading frame with a role that is uncertain. The CDR3 contains 13 residues. Trimming removed 4 bases at V and 3 bases at J, with 10 bases between. The CDR3 region is CASSLGWVYEQYF. The CDR3 bases are TGTGCCAGCAGCTTAGGGTGGGTCTACGAGCAGTACTTC.

This clone was seen a few times. The chain links TRBV6-8 to TRBJ2-7, with D possibly called TRBD1 or TRBD2 (7 bases each). CDR1 and CDR2 (germline): MNHGY, SAAAGT. There are 14 residues in the CDR3. V lost 5 bases and J lost 3, with 14 bases in between. The CDR3 DNA reads TGTGCCAGCAGTCCAGGGGGGGGAGGCTACGAGCAGTACTTC. This gives the protein CASSPGGGGYEQYF.

The DNA of the CDR3 is TGTGCCAGCAGCTCCTCTGAAGCGTCCTACGAGCAGTACTTC. It is translated as CASSSSEASYEQYF. The rearrangement joins TRBV11-3 to TRBJ2-7, with no clear D. Germline CDR1 and CDR2: SGHNT and YENEEA. The CDR3 runs 14 residues. The V end lost 4 bases, the J end lost 1 base, and 11 bases lay between the germline ends.

The chain carries TRBV19 and TRBJ2-6, with TRBD1 matching over 8 bases. This CDR3 is 19 amino acids long. Germline trimming cut 7 bases from V and 4 bases from J; bases unmatched to any gene: 18. Germline CDR1 is LNHDA and CDR2 is SQIVND (reference sequence). The CDR3 nucleotides are TGTGCCAGTACCACCCGCCCCGGCCAGGGGGCTAACGGGGCCAACGTCCTGACTTTC. This sequence encodes CASTTRPGQGANGANVLTF.

The chain employs TRBV5-1 and TRBJ1-1; 7 bases align to TRBD1. Germline CDR1 SGHRS, CDR2 YFSETQ. The CDR3 sequence is 16 residues long. V dropped 5 bases and J dropped 4; count of bases not matched to a gene: 14. The DNA of the CDR3 is TGCGCCAGCAGTAGGACAGGCCCTTTTTACCTCACTGAAGCTTTCTTT. Translated, it gives CASSRTGPFYLTEAFF.

This clone was observed a few times. J is TRBJ1-1 and V is TRBV19, with D uncertain. There are 14 residues in the CDR3. Trimming removed 6 bases from V and 0 bases from J, with 11 bases in between. Germline V lookup: CDR1 LNHDA, CDR2 SQIVND (reference sequence). CDR3 DNA: TGTGCCAGTAGACTAGGAGGGATGAACACTGAAGCTTTCTTT. Encoded protein: CASRLGGMNTEAFF.

The chain uses TRBV5-1 and TRBJ2-2, with 7 bases lining up with TRBD1. V shed 6 bases and J 1 base; nucleotides not matched to a gene: 12. CDR3 length: 17 amino acids. Germline lookup yields CDR1 SGHRS and CDR2 YFSETQ. DNA for the CDR3: TGCGCCAGCACCCGAGAGCCTAGACAGGGGAACACCGGGGAGCTGTTTTTT. It translates to CASTREPRQGNTGELFF.

The DNA of the CDR3 is TGTGCCAGCAGTAAATGGGGGATTGGACAGGGCACCGGGGAGCTGTTTTTT. Protein sequence: CASSKWGIGQGTGELFF. The chain links TRBV2 to TRBJ2-2; 8 bases are a match to TRBD1. This CDR3 has 17 residues. V lost 5 bases and J lost 4; bases outside the gene matches: 12. Germline V lookup: CDR1 SNHLY, CDR2 FYNNEI.

The gene calls are TRBV29-1 and TRBJ1-5; unclear D gene. CDR3 length equals 14 residues. Germline CDR1 is SQVTM and CDR2 is ANQGSEA. V was shortened by 4 bases and J by 5 bases, with 15 bases between the two germline ends. This chain's CDR3 is CSVGVGTMDQPQHF. The CDR3 DNA is TGCAGCGTTGGTGTGGGAACTATGGATCAGCCCCAGCATTTT.

This clone was observed a few times. CDR3 nucleotides: TGTGCCAGCAGCTTCCAGGGGGCCGACTATGGCTACACCTTC. Amino acids: CASSFQGADYGYTF. The V and J genes are TRBV11-3 and TRBJ1-2; 8 bases are a match to TRBD1. Trimming cost V 3 bases and J 3 bases; bases outside gene matches: 3. Germline V lookup: CDR1 SGHNT, CDR2 YENEEA. This CDR3 is 14 amino acids long.

V is TRBV7-1 and J is TRBJ2-7; 9 bases are shared with TRBD1. TRBV7-1 is classed as an ORF, of uncertain function. The CDR3 sequence is 13 residues long. The trim removed 6 bases at V and 2 bases at J, leaving 2 bases unmatched. The CDR3 DNA sequence: TGTGCCAGCAGTAGACAGGGGGCCTACGAGCAGTACTTC. It encodes CASSRQGAYEQYF.

The rearrangement joins TRBV22-1 to TRBJ1-1. TRBV22-1 is given as a pseudogene. CDR3 length equals 12 residues. The CDR3, as DNA: TGTGCCAGCAGTGATCTGAGGTTAATGGCTTTCTTT. Translating gives CASSDLRLMAFF.

This clone came up a few times. This CDR3 reads CASSLGLAGGVGETQYF. The DNA of the CDR3 is TGTGCCAGCAGCTTGGGACTAGCGGGAGGGGTAGGAGAGACCCAGTACTTC. The J gene is TRBJ2-5, the V gene TRBV11-3, with 16 bases aligning to TRBD2. CDR1 and CDR2 from the germline V gene are SGHNT and YENEEA. CDR3 length: 17 residues. The V and J ends lost 3 bases and 4 bases, in that order; junction bases with no gene match: 5.

V usage is TRBV6-8 and J usage is TRBJ2-2; D not certain. V was pared by 6 bases and J by 5 bases, with 7 bases between. The CDR3 has 12 residues. Germline V gene sequence: CDR1 MNHGY, CDR2 SAAAGT. The CDR3 loop is CASRAPTGELFF. The CDR3 DNA follows: TGTGCCAGCAGGGCTCCAACCGGGGAGCTGTTTTTT.

This rearrangement joins TRBV6-8 to TRBJ2-7; D may match TRBD1 or TRBD2 (6 bases each). The CDR3 length is 14 residues. V was cut by 8 bases and J by 2 bases, with 16 bases left in between. Per the germline V gene, CDR1 is MNHGY and CDR2 is SAAAGT. The CDR3 DNA is TGTGCCAGCGGTGAGGGGGGTAATGCCTACGAGCAGTACTTC. It translates to CASGEGGNAYEQYF.

V usage is TRBV19 and J usage is TRBJ2-3, with a weak D call TRBD2 (7 bases). Looked up from germline, CDR1 is LNHDA and CDR2 is SQIVND (reference sequence). The length of the CDR3 is 15 residues. Between the trimmed V and J ends, which lost 5 bases and 2 bases, there was a span of 14 bases. The CDR3 loop is CASSSAGAYTDTQYF. In nucleotides, the CDR3 is TGTGCCAGTAGTTCGGCGGGGGCGTACACAGATACGCAGTATTTT.

This CDR3 reads CASRLREGTEAFF. In DNA form, the CDR3 reads TGTGCCAGCAGACTCAGGGAGGGGACTGAAGCTTTCTTT. The V and J genes are TRBV6-8 and TRBJ1-1; tentatively, D is TRBD1 (5 bases). Looked up from germline, CDR1 is MNHGY and CDR2 is SAAAGT. The CDR3 contains 13 residues. V lost 6 bases to trimming and J lost 5 bases, with 13 bases between them.

V gene TRBV5-1 combines with J gene TRBJ2-2; D may be TRBD1 or TRBD2 (5 bases each). The CDR3 extends over 15 amino acids. Germline V lookup: CDR1 SGHRS, CDR2 YFSETQ. With 4 bases removed from V and 4 bases from J, the gap between germline ends came to 14 bases. DNA of the CDR3: TGCGCCAGCAGCCTAGGGGACCTTCCCACCGGGGAGCTGTTTTTT. It translates to CASSLGDLPTGELFF.

The chain recombines TRBV30 with TRBJ2-7; 9 positions agree with TRBD1. The length of the CDR3 is 18 residues. Germline CDR1 and CDR2: GTSNPN and SVGIG (reference sequence). Unmatched junction bases numbered 21, after V lost 8 bases and J lost 1 base. Here the CDR3 DNA reads TGTGCCGGAGAAACCGGGACAGGGCACTATTCGACTTCCTACGAGCAGTACTTC. Translating it yields CAGETGTGHYSTSYEQYF.

V is TRBV30 and J is TRBJ1-3; weak D call: TRBD1 (5 bases). This CDR3 contains 12 residues. V lost 2 bases and J lost 11, with 13 bases in between. CDR1 is GTSNPN and CDR2 is SVGIG in the germline V gene (reference sequence). The CDR3 bases are TGTGCCTGGAGTATACAGGATAAGGCCATATATTTT. Amino acids: CAWSIQDKAIYF.

The chain couples TRBV19 to TRBJ2-1, with TRBD1 identical over 9 bases. V shed 3 bases, J shed 5 bases, and the junction held 5 bases outside the gene matches. The CDR3 spans 15 residues. The V gene's germline CDR1 is LNHDA and CDR2 SQIVND (reference sequence). CDR3 in amino acids: CASSISDRGHNEQFF. CDR3 bases: TGTGCCAGTAGTATTTCGGACAGGGGACACAATGAGCAGTTCTTC.

By share, this clone counts as hyperexpanded. J is TRBJ2-7 and V is TRBV6-8, with D hard to call. The ends were cut back, 5 bases at V and 2 bases at J, with 19 bases in the middle. From germline, CDR1 is MNHGY and CDR2 SAAAGT. CDR3 length equals 16 residues. CDR3 sequence (DNA): TGTGCCAGCAGTACTGGATCCCCACCGCCAACCTACGAGCAGTACTTC. Its protein is CASSTGSPPPTYEQYF.

V usage is TRBV28 and J usage is TRBJ1-4, with D possibly matching TRBD1 (6 bases). V was pared by 3 bases and J by 8 bases, with 13 bases between. This CDR3 spans 14 amino acids. Looked up from germline, CDR1 is MDHEN and CDR2 is SYDVKM. The CDR3 DNA follows: TGTGCCAGCAGTTTGCCAGGGGAAGTGGAAAAACTGTTTTTT. Its translation: CASSLPGEVEKLFF. Complete variable domain (other parts from reference TRBV28 and TRBJ1-4): DVKVTQSSRYLVKRTGEKVFLECVQDMDHENMFWYRQDPGLGLRLIYFSYDVKMKEKGDIPEGYSVSREKKERFSLILESASTNQTSMYLCASSLPGEVEKLFFGSGTQLSVL.

V gene TRBV6-8 combines with J gene TRBJ1-4; possibly TRBD1 for D (5 bases). The CDR3 is 15 residues long. With 7 bases removed from V and 5 bases from J, the gap between germline ends came to 17 bases. Germline-derived CDR1 and CDR2 are MNHGY and SAAAGT. The CDR3 protein is CASTRLWDLNEKLFF. CDR3 DNA: TGTGCCAGCACTCGTCTATGGGACCTAAATGAAAAACTGTTTTTT.

The genes are TRBV11-3 and TRBJ2-7; D gene unclear. Trimming pared 3 bases from V and 3 bases from J, leaving 12 bases between. This CDR3 is built from 14 residues. Germline V gene lookup returns CDR1 SGHNT and CDR2 YENEEA. CDR3 in DNA: TGTGCCAGCAGCTTGGTTAGCACCGACTACGAGCAGTACTTC. Translating gives CASSLVSTDYEQYF.

There are a few counts of this clone. This CDR3 reads CASSPGTTYNEQFF. The CDR3 DNA reads TGTGCCAGCAGTCCCGGGACTACCTACAATGAGCAGTTCTTC. J is TRBJ2-1 and V is TRBV7-1; 7 bases line up with TRBD2. TRBV7-1 belongs to the ORF category, with a function that is uncertain. This CDR3 is built from 14 residues. J gave up 2 bases and V 6 bases, and 4 bases lay outside the gene matches.

The rearrangement joins TRBV11-3 to TRBJ1-5; no firm D call. Looked up from germline, CDR1 is SGHNT and CDR2 is YENEEA. The length of the CDR3 is 14 residues. Trimming cost V 5 bases and J 7 bases, with 15 bases left between them. Here the CDR3 reads CASSPGNVAQPQHF. In DNA form, the CDR3 reads TGTGCCAGCAGCCCCGGGAACGTGGCGCAGCCCCAGCATTTT. Based on the CDR3 plus reference TRBV11-3 and TRBJ1-5, the full variable domain is EAGVVQSPRYKIIEKKQPVAFWCNPISGHNTLYWYLQNLGQGPELLIRYENEEAVDDSQLPKDRFSAERLKGVDSTLKIQPAELGDSAVYLCASSPGNVAQPQHFGDGTRLSIL.